This T cell receptor beta chain was documented in a study of T cell responses to AZD1222 COVID-19 vaccine. Findings and caveats of the study: Spike as a whole was targeted by vaccine-associated CD4 TCRs, dominant at 160-218 and 743-854. Within unmutated variant regions lay the reported targets of nearly half of spike-specific TCRs. Recipients of two AZD1222 doses showed rising Spike-specific TCR breadth and depth.

A word on this clone: Its specificity is not known.

Method: immunoSEQ multiplex PCR; TCRdb's copy keeps in-frame clones and lacks some. Here the sample spans over 150,000 clones, over 75% being singletons. V lost 4 bases and J 9 bases, leaving 13 bases between the germline ends. This CDR3 has 14 residues. Per the germline V gene, CDR1 is LGHDT and CDR2 is YNNKEL (reference sequence). The receptor comes from an adult in good health. Here the sequenced sample was peripheral blood, taken on day 0 of AZD1222 vaccination. This chain uses TRBV3-1 (or the pseudogene TRBV3-2) with TRBJ1-6; D remains ambiguous. The CDR3 loop reads CASSPPGVGSPLHF. DNA of the CDR3: TGTGCCAGCAGCCCTCCGGGCGTCGGTTCACCCCTCCACTTT.